These 10 T cell receptor beta chains were all obtained from the same sample, sequenced in a study of shared clonotypes between healthy human individuals. Naive CD8 cells comprised CD45RO-negative, CCR7-positively selected cells, excluding terminally differentiated effector memory CD45RA+ cells. Only in-frame clones appear in the TCRdb table, and some are missing; sequencing was by immunoSEQ multiplex PCR. The sample holds roughly 2,000,000 clones, about 95% seen once. The sequencing input was naive CD8+ T cells sorted from blood. The receptors shown here come from a man aged 18 to 35 in good health.

V usage is TRBV4-1 and J usage is TRBJ2-1, with D hard to call. Germline V gene sequence: CDR1 MGHRA, CDR2 YSYEKL. This CDR3 is built from 15 residues. The V gene lost 0 bases and the J gene lost 4 bases, with 10 bases spanning the gap. This CDR3 reads CASSQETDAYNEQFF. The DNA for the CDR3 is TGCGCCAGCAGCCAAGAAACGGACGCATACAATGAGCAGTTCTTC.

In the case of this clone: The sample carries other DNA sequences with the same CDR3. V is TRBV6-5 and J is TRBJ1-1; no reliable D call. CDR3 length equals 13 residues. V was cut by 2 bases and J by 3 bases, with 7 bases left in between. Germline V gene sequence: CDR1 MNHEY, CDR2 SVGAGI. The CDR3 protein is CASSYLEDTEAFF. For the CDR3, the DNA is TGTGCCAGCAGTTACCTTGAAGACACTGAAGCTTTCTTT.

This chain joins TRBV4-1 and TRBJ1-5; TRBD1 aligns across 7 bases. Germline V gene data show CDR1 as MGHRA and CDR2 as YSYEKL. This CDR3 is 18 amino acids long. V lost 0 bases and J lost 4; bases outside the gene matches: 12. As DNA, the CDR3 is TGCGCCAGCAGCCAAGAAGGGGTTTCGGACAGGTTAAATCAGCCCCAGCATTTT. Protein: CASSQEGVSDRLNQPQHF.

Note on this clone: This same CDR3 is encoded by further DNA sequences in the sample. The V call is TRBV6-1, the J call TRBJ1-2; the D is unclear. Trimming stripped 8 bases from V and 7 bases from J, with 5 bases between. From germline, CDR1 is MNHNS and CDR2 SASEGT. This CDR3 has 9 residues. The CDR3 spells CASSGGYTF. For the CDR3, the DNA is TGTGCCAGCTCGGGTGGCTACACCTTC.

This sequence joins TRBV6-5 and TRBJ2-5; the match to TRBD2 covers 7 bases. This CDR3 comprises 12 residues. Germline V CDR1 and CDR2: MNHEY, SVGAGI. V gave up 4 bases and J gave up 5 bases; unmatched junction bases: 1. The CDR3 loop reads CASSWGGETQYF. Here the CDR3 DNA reads TGTGCCAGCAGTTGGGGGGGGGAGACCCAGTACTTC.

V and J are TRBV7-9 and TRBJ2-7; 7 nucleotides agree with TRBD2. This CDR3 is built from 16 residues. V lost 4 bases to trimming and J lost 6 bases; unmatched junction nucleotides: 15. Germline CDR1 reads SEHNR; CDR2 reads FQNEAQ (reference sequence). DNA for the CDR3: TGTGCCAGCAGCTCCAGTCGCGGGAGTACCCCCTCCGAGCAGTACTTC. Its protein product is CASSSSRGSTPSEQYF. Based on the CDR3 plus reference TRBV7-9 and TRBJ2-7, the full variable domain is DTGVSQNPRHKITKRGQNVTFRCDPISEHNRLYWYRQTLGQGPEFLTYFQNEAQLEKSRLLSDRFSAERPKGSFSTLEIQRTEQGDSAMYLCASSSSRGSTPSEQYFGPGTRLTVT.

The gene calls are TRBV27 and TRBJ2-1, with D perhaps being TRBD1 or TRBD2 (5 bases each). V was shortened by 6 bases and J by 2 bases, with 20 bases between the two germline ends. Germline values: CDR1 MNHEY, CDR2 SMNVEV (reference sequence). The CDR3 is 17 amino acids. CDR3 sequence: CASSVDGHGTPYNEQFF. The CDR3 bases are TGTGCCAGCAGCGTGGATGGCCACGGGACGCCCTACAATGAGCAGTTCTTC.

The chain carries TRBV6-5 and TRBJ2-1; D might be TRBD2 (6 bases). The V end lost 5 bases, the J end lost 7 bases, and 15 bases lay between the germline ends. From germline, CDR1 is MNHEY and CDR2 SVGAGI. The CDR3 contains 14 residues. The CDR3 spells CASSNRDSINEQFF. DNA of the CDR3: TGTGCCAGCAGTAACCGGGACTCTATAAATGAGCAGTTCTTC.

This chain uses TRBV7-6 with TRBJ2-7, with no clear D. Germline V gene sequence: CDR1 SGHVS, CDR2 FNYEAQ. This CDR3 contains 13 residues. Deletions cut 1 base from V and 2 bases from J, with 6 bases between. CDR3 loop: CASSLESAYEQYF. For the CDR3, the DNA is TGTGCCAGCAGCTTAGAAAGCGCCTACGAGCAGTACTTC.

J is TRBJ1-1 and V is TRBV11-1, with 7 bases fitting TRBD1. V lost 3 bases and J lost 3; bases outside the gene matches: 4. Per the germline V gene, CDR1 is SGHAT and CDR2 is FQDESV (reference sequence). The CDR3 covers 14 residues. CDR3 loop: CASSFRTGDTEAFF. The CDR3 coding sequence is TGTGCCAGCAGCTTCCGAACAGGGGACACTGAAGCTTTCTTT.